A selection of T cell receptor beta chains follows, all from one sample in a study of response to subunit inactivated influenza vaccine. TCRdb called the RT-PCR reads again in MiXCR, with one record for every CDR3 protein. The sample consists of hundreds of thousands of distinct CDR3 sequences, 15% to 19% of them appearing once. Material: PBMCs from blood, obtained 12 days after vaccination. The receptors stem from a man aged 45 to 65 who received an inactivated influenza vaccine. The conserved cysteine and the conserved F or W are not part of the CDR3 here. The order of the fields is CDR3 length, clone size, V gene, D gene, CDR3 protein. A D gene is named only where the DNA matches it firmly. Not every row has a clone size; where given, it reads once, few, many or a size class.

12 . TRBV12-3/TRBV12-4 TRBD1 ASRVDRGISPLH
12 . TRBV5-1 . ASSKGTQGETQY
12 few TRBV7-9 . ASSLATGRETQY
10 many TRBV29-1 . SVELGPYEQY
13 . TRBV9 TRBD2 ASSAGLAGGNEQF
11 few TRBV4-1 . ASSQFLGYEQY
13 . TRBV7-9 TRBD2 ASSSRLAGDRTQY
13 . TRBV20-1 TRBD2 SARDGGRATETQY
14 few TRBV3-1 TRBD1 ASSSRQGGRTGELF
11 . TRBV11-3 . ASSLDRRNIQY
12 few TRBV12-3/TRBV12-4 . ASSTGSRNQPQH
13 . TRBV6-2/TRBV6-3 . ASSYWGLTTDTQY
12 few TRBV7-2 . ASSWGGAQRELF
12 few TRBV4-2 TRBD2 ASSQGLAEYEQF
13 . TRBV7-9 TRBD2 ASSLRGRDTDTQY
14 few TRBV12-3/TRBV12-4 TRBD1 ASSKGTGAPSYGYT
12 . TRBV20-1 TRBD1 SVRGQVDSQPQH
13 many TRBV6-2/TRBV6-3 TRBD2 ASSYAAGDFNTQY
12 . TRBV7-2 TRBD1 ASSPDRGYYEQY
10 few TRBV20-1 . SARGANYGYT
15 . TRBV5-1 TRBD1 ASSSYVPGQTVYGYT
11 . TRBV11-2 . ASQRTSTDTQY
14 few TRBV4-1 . ASSSHPGQDTGELF
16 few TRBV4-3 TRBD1 ASSQVLPGQGLGNEQF
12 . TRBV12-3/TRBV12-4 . ASSPHRGNQPQH
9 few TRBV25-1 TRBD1 ASSGGQGYT
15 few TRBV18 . ASSPPSVQRSQETQY
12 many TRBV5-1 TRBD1 ASSLQGANEKLF
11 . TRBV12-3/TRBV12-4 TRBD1 ASSFRTGGTQY
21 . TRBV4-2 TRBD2 ASSRRPYTGTSGRGLTHNEQF
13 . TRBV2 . ASSGDPWAQETQY
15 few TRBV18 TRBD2 ASSPPVSGASYNEQF
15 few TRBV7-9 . ASSRIIRGQNTGELF